This is a list of T cell receptor beta chains from one sample in a study of T cells in Graves' hyperthyroidism and ophthalmopathy. TCRdb reprocessed the multiplex PCR reads via MiXCR and lists one record per CDR3 protein. The repertoire consists of some 340,000 distinct CDR3 sequences, with approximately 15% occurring once and the leading ten covering approximately 35%. Sequenced sample: blood. The receptors were sampled from a woman between 40 and 55 years old with Graves' ophthalmopathy. Each CDR3 is given with its conserved first and last residue. Fields, in order: clone size, J gene, D gene, V gene, CDR3 DNA, CDR3 protein. A D gene is named only where the DNA matches it firmly. Part of the rows lack a size; the others show once, few, many or a class for expanded clones.

many	TRBJ2-7	NA	TRBV3-1	TGTGCCAGCAGCGCACGCGGGACCTACGAGCAGTACTTC	CASSARGTYEQYF
NA	TRBJ2-2	NA	TRBV6-2/TRBV6-3	TGTGTCAGCAGTTTCCCGGGGGAGAAGGCCGGGGAGCTGTTTTTT	CVSSFPGEKAGELFF
few	TRBJ2-3	NA	TRBV2	TGTGCCAGCCGGACGTCCGAGGCCCCAGATACGCAGTATTTT	CASRTSEAPDTQYF
many	TRBJ2-7	TRBD1	TRBV7-9	TGTGCCAGCAGCTTATTCGAGGGGGCTAGTTCCTACGAGCAGTACTTC	CASSLFEGASSYEQYF
many	TRBJ2-7	NA	TRBV20-1	TGCAGTGCTAGATGGGTTTCCGGGGGGCGGGAGCAGTACTTC	CSARWVSGGREQYF
many	TRBJ1-2	NA	TRBV20-1	TGCAGTGCTGCCCTAGGAGCTAACTATGGCTACACCTTC	CSAALGANYGYTF
NA	TRBJ2-1	NA	TRBV5-5	TGTGCCAGCACCCCTTTCGGGGCAGGGATTGGCAATGAGCAGTTCTTC	CASTPFGAGIGNEQFF
NA	TRBJ1-3	TRBD1	TRBV6-5	TGTGCCAGCAGTTACTCGAAGGACAGGAGCTCTGGAAACACCATATATTTT	CASSYSKDRSSGNTIYF
many	TRBJ1-1	NA	TRBV28	TGTGCCAGCAGACCTACCCAGGCGGGGGCGTACACTGAAGCTTTCTTT	CASRPTQAGAYTEAFF
NA	TRBJ2-5	NA	TRBV20-1	TGCAGTGCTAAAAGGGGGGCCGGGGGAGAGACCCAGTACTTC	CSAKRGAGGETQYF
many	TRBJ2-1	NA	TRBV29-1	TGCAGCGTCCAACCGCGTAATGAGCAGTTCTTC	CSVQPRNEQFF
many	TRBJ2-7	TRBD2	TRBV28	TGTGCCAGCAGTCTTCACAGCGGGGGGAGCTCCTACGAGCAGTACTTC	CASSLHSGGSSYEQYF
many	TRBJ1-6	TRBD1	TRBV2	TGTGCCAGCAGGGACAGGGGGTTTAATTCACCCCTCCACTTT	CASRDRGFNSPLHF
many	TRBJ2-3	TRBD2	TRBV10-3	TGTGCCACGGTAGCGGGGAGGGGCCCTGCGGATACGCAGTATTTT	CATVAGRGPADTQYF
few	TRBJ1-4	NA	TRBV7-6	TGTGCCAGCAGCCGCGGGGTAGCTGCAACTAATGAAAAACTGTTTTTT	CASSRGVAATNEKLFF
few	TRBJ1-1	NA	TRBV12-3/TRBV12-4	TGTGCCAGCAGCCACTGGCAGGTCCACGGTCGGAACACTGAAGCTTTCTTT	CASSHWQVHGRNTEAFF
few	TRBJ2-1	NA	TRBV9	TGTGCCAGCAGCGTAGGTCCTAGCTCCTACAATGAGCAGTTCTTC	CASSVGPSSYNEQFF
NA	TRBJ1-3	NA	TRBV4-1	TGCGCCAGCAGCCAAGGGCAGTTCTCTGGAAACACCATATATTTT	CASSQGQFSGNTIYF
many	TRBJ2-3	NA	TRBV24-1	TGTGCCACCAGTGACTCACGCCTCGGGGCCACAGATACGCAGTATTTT	CATSDSRLGATDTQYF
many	TRBJ2-3	TRBD2	TRBV6-2/TRBV6-3	TGTGCCAGCAGTTATCCTAGCGGGAGGGCCCCAGATACGCAGTATTTT	CASSYPSGRAPDTQYF
many	TRBJ1-6	NA	TRBV5-1	TGCGCCAGCAGAAATACAGAGAACTATAATTCACCCCTCCACTTT	CASRNTENYNSPLHF
few	TRBJ1-2	TRBD1	TRBV7-9	TGTGCCAGCAGCTTCCCCGGGACAGGTCGAAACTATGGCTACACCTTC	CASSFPGTGRNYGYTF
many	TRBJ1-4	NA	TRBV28	TGTGCCAGCAGTCCTGGGGGGGGCTGGGTTGAAAAACTGTTTTTT	CASSPGGGWVEKLFF
NA	TRBJ2-5	NA	TRBV6-5	TGTGCCAGCAGTTACTCGCAGGGGAGAGAGACCCAGTACTTC	CASSYSQGRETQYF
many	TRBJ1-5	TRBD1	TRBV28	TGTGCCAGCAGTCCTGTGACAGGGATGGGCAATCAGCCCCAGCATTTT	CASSPVTGMGNQPQHF
many	TRBJ2-1	NA	TRBV20-1	TGCAGTGCTAGAAGAGGAGGAGAGCAGTTCTTC	CSARRGGEQFF
few	TRBJ2-1	NA	TRBV28	TGTGCCAGCAGTTTATCGTATGCGAATGAGCAGTTCTTC	CASSLSYANEQFF
many	TRBJ1-1	TRBD1	TRBV28	TGTGCCAGCAGCCCTTACCCGACAGGGGGGAGGAACACTGAAGCTTTCTTT	CASSPYPTGGRNTEAFF
few	TRBJ2-7	NA	TRBV12-3/TRBV12-4	TGTGCCAGCAGTTTCAAGTACTCCTACGAGCAGTACTTC	CASSFKYSYEQYF
many	TRBJ1-1	NA	TRBV5-1	TGTGCCAGCAGCTTATTAAGCAACACTGAAGCTTTCTTT	CASSLLSNTEAFF
NA	TRBJ1-2	NA	TRBV4-2	TGTGCCAGCAGCCCATCGCCCGGGACGGTAGGGATCGGCTATGGCTACACCTTC	CASSPSPGTVGIGYGYTF
few	TRBJ1-1	NA	TRBV20-1	TGCAGTGCTAGAAGAGGCCTTGTAGACACTGAAGCTTTCTTT	CSARRGLVDTEAFF
many	TRBJ1-2	TRBD1	TRBV2	TGTGCCAGCAGTCCAATACAGGGGTACTATGGCTACACCTTC	CASSPIQGYYGYTF
NA	TRBJ2-5	NA	TRBV27	TGTGCCAGCAGTACACTCCTGATGGGGGGCCCTCAAGAGACCCAGTACTTC	CASSTLLMGGPQETQYF
NA	TRBJ1-1	NA	TRBV19	TGTGCCAGTAGACCCCCCCCGGATGTGCCCACTGAAGCTTTCTTT	CASRPPPDVPTEAFF
NA	TRBJ1-1	NA	TRBV12-3/TRBV12-4	TGTGCCAGCAGGCGGGACACTCCGAACATTGAAGCTTTCTTT	CASRRDTPNIEAFF
many	TRBJ2-2	NA	TRBV27	TGTGCCAGCAGTAGCCCGCCCGGGGAGCTGTTTTTT	CASSSPPGELFF
NA	TRBJ1-3	NA	TRBV5-1	TGCGCCAGCAGCACCGGGCCCCCTCGGCCTGGAAACACCATATATTTT	CASSTGPPRPGNTIYF
few	TRBJ1-4	NA	TRBV18	TGTGCCAGCGCTTTACTTGGGAATGAAAAACTGTTTTTT	CASALLGNEKLFF
few	TRBJ1-2	NA	TRBV19	TGTGCCAGTAGTATGGGGGCAGCGATTAACTATGGCTACACCTTC	CASSMGAAINYGYTF
many	TRBJ1-2	NA	TRBV7-9	TGTGCCAGCAGCTTAGCGACCAGGGATGGCTACACCTTC	CASSLATRDGYTF
few	TRBJ1-1	NA	TRBV15	TGTGCCACCAGCAGAGTTGGCAGGGTGAACACTGAAGCTTTCTTT	CATSRVGRVNTEAFF